Below are 3 T cell receptor beta chains sequenced from a single sample in a study of T cell repertoires in cytomegalovirus infection. Their antigens remain unidentified. TCRdb fed the reads into MiXCR, producing one record per CDR3 protein. The sample lists 700,000 to 900,000 distinct CDR3 sequences, 25% to 30% occurring once. Specimen: cultured CD8+ T cells from PBMCs, collected from culture after CMV antigen stimulation. The receptors were sampled from a human donor in good health (CMV status not recorded). Some clones in this sample may be carry-over from other donors' samples.

This clonotype was picked up one time. This chain uses TRBV4-3 with TRBJ1-5; D perhaps matches TRBD1 (5 bases). CDR3 length: 15 amino acids. Trimming took 6 bases from V and 2 from J, leaving 14 bases between them. CDR1 LGHNA and CDR2 YSLEER come from the germline V gene. For the CDR3, the DNA is TGCGCCAGCAGTAAGGGGAGGGTGGGCAATCAGCCCCAGCATTTT. As protein: CASSKGRVGNQPQHF.

J is TRBJ2-5 and V is TRBV29-1; D is ambiguous. The CDR3 spans 15 residues. CDR1 and CDR2 (germline): SQVTM, ANQGSEA. The ends were cut back, 4 bases at V and 4 bases at J, with 19 bases in the middle. This CDR3 is CSVVPEVHVIETQYF. The CDR3 DNA follows: TGCAGCGTTGTCCCGGAAGTCCATGTCATAGAGACCCAGTACTTC.

This clonotype was detected only a few times. This chain uses TRBV6-1 with TRBJ1-5; D not resolved. V gave up 1 base and J gave up 3 bases, with 10 bases separating them. This CDR3 is built from 15 residues. Germline V gene sequence: CDR1 MNHNS, CDR2 SASEGT. CDR3 DNA: TGTGCCAGCAGTGAAGGAGGGAGGCCCAATCAGCCCCAGCATTTT. It codes for CASSEGGRPNQPQHF.